The 17 T cell receptor beta chains given below trace back to one sample, sequenced in a study of neoadjuvant anti-PD-1 for oral cavity cancer. Indicated time point: after neoadjuvant nivolumab, at surgical resection. The data were produced by immunoSEQ multiplex PCR, yet TCRdb's version contains in-frame clones alone and is incomplete. The sample contains more than 5,500 clones, approximately 53% of which appear only once. Sequenced here: tumor tissue, sampled after nivolumab (anti-PD-1) treatment. These receptors were obtained from a person aged 40-85 years with oral cavity squamous cell carcinoma.

The chain couples TRBV6-4 to TRBJ2-1; 11 bases agree with TRBD2. CDR1 is MRHNA and CDR2 is SNTAGT in the germline V gene. This CDR3 region has 18 residues. V dropped 2 bases and J dropped 6; count of bases not matched to a gene: 12. The CDR3: CASSDPVSTSGGSNEQFF. The CDR3 DNA reads as TGTGCCAGCAGTGACCCGGTAAGCACTAGCGGGGGTAGCAATGAGCAGTTCTTC.

In regard to this clone: The same CDR3 is also encoded by other DNA sequences in this sample. The chain joins TRBV28 to TRBJ2-3; 8 bases match TRBD2. Germline values: CDR1 MDHEN, CDR2 SYDVKM. V lost 6 bases, J lost 5 bases, and 25 bases stayed unmatched. CDR3 length equals 20 residues. The CDR3 DNA follows: TGTGCCAGCAGGCTAACACCGGGGGGGCCAGCGGGGCCTGGGGGAGATACGCAGTATTTT. Amino acid sequence: CASRLTPGGPAGPGGDTQYF.

This chain joins TRBV19 and TRBJ2-1; 13 bases line up with TRBD2. In germline, CDR1 is LNHDA, CDR2 SQIVND (reference sequence). V was clipped by 5 bases and J by 6 bases; unmatched bases: 4. The CDR3 totals 15 residues. For the CDR3, the DNA is TGTGCCAGTAGTGGACTAGCGGGAGTTCCCAATGAGCAGTTCTTC. This codes for CASSGLAGVPNEQFF.

This clone was observed a few times. V is TRBV5-4 and J is TRBJ2-3; possibly TRBD2 for D (6 bases). CDR3 size: 15 residues. Trimming took off 2 bases at V and 3 bases at J, with 13 bases between the two ends. The V gene's germline CDR1 is SGHNT and CDR2 YYREEE (reference sequence). The CDR3 loop is CASSLGGFGTDTQYF. As DNA, the CDR3 is TGTGCCAGCAGCTTAGGAGGGTTCGGGACAGATACGCAGTATTTT.

The gene calls are TRBV5-5 and TRBJ2-5; D possibly matches TRBD1 or TRBD2 (6 bases each). The CDR3 is 17 residues long. CDR1 is SGHKS, CDR2 YYEKEE, per germline (reference sequence). The germline V and J ends were trimmed by 1 base and 5 bases, with 21 bases remaining between them. The CDR3 DNA reads TGTGCCAGCAGCTTGTCAACGGGCGGGATGCAGGGGGAGACCCAGTACTTC. Residues: CASSLSTGGMQGETQYF.

V is TRBV7-9 and J is TRBJ1-4; 9 positions agree with TRBD1. The CDR3 runs 14 residues. In germline, CDR1 is SEHNR, CDR2 FQNEAQ (reference sequence). J lost 10 bases, V lost 6 bases, and 9 bases had no gene match. CDR3 amino acids: CASRRQGVIGKLFF. In nucleotides, the CDR3 is TGTGCCAGCAGGCGACAGGGGGTGATCGGAAAACTGTTTTTT.

V is TRBV18 and J is TRBJ2-3; 13 nucleotides line up with TRBD2. This CDR3 has 18 residues. Trimming cost V 3 bases and J 2 bases; bases outside gene matches: 8. From germline, CDR1 is KGHSH and CDR2 LQKENI. The CDR3 DNA reads as TGTGCCAGCTCACCCAAACCCGGGACTAGCGGGGTCACAGATACGCAGTATTTT. Its protein product is CASSPKPGTSGVTDTQYF.

Note on this clone: One end of the junction does not line up with germline, which may come from a read error. The same CDR3 arises from other DNA sequences in this sample as well. The rearrangement links TRBV6-1 to TRBJ2-6, with 7 bases fitting TRBD2. The CDR3 runs 15 residues. The V gene's germline CDR1 is MNHNS and CDR2 SASEGT. The CDR3 nucleotides are TGTGCCAGCAGCGAAGCGGGGTCCGGGGCCAACGTCCTGACTTTC. As protein: CASSEAGSGANVLTF.

There are a few counts of this clone. The gene calls are TRBV4-1 and TRBJ1-4, with a tentative D call TRBD1 (5 bases). Per germline, CDR1 MGHRA and CDR2 YSYEKL. Trimming stripped 2 bases from V and 3 bases from J, with 7 bases between. CDR3 length: 14 amino acids. CDR3: CASSQRQSNEKLFF. DNA of the CDR3: TGCGCCAGCAGCCAACGACAGTCTAATGAAAAACTGTTTTTT.

The chain couples TRBV7-9 to TRBJ1-2; 7 positions match TRBD1. The CDR3 has 15 residues. The germline V gene has CDR1 SEHNR and CDR2 FQNEAQ (reference sequence). V was pared by 7 bases and J by 8 bases, with 16 bases of the junction left unmatched. CDR3 residues: CASTRAETGSMGYTF. CDR3 bases: TGTGCCAGCACCCGGGCCGAGACAGGGAGCATGGGCTACACCTTC.

In its sample, this clone was seen once. This chain joins TRBV28 and TRBJ2-7; D not certain. V was pared by 2 bases and J by 0 bases, with 8 bases between. Germline CDR1 reads MDHEN; CDR2 reads SYDVKM. The CDR3 totals 14 residues. CDR3 loop: CASSLSANSYEQYF. Written as DNA, the CDR3 is TGTGCCAGCAGTTTAAGTGCTAACTCCTACGAGCAGTACTTC.

This clone was observed a handful of times. The chain joins TRBV9 to TRBJ1-2; TRBD1 might be the D (5 bases). Germline values: CDR1 SGDLS, CDR2 YYNGEE. Trimming cost V 4 bases and J 8 bases, with 15 bases left between them. The CDR3 is 13 residues long. CDR3: CASSPGDREGYTF. CDR3 in DNA: TGTGCCAGCAGCCCCGGGGACCGAGAAGGCTACACCTTC. Full variable domain (missing parts from reference TRBV9 and TRBJ1-2): DSGVTQTPKHLITATGQRVTLRCSPRSGDLSVYWYQQSLDQGLQFLIQYYNGEERAKGNILERFSAQQFPDLHSELNLSSLELGDSALYFCASSPGDREGYTFGSGTRLTVV.

The chain has TRBV7-9 and TRBJ2-2; D gene uncertain. The CDR3 is 8 residues long. The germline V gene has CDR1 SEHNR and CDR2 FQNEAQ (reference sequence). CDR3 nucleotides: TGTGTCGGCGGGGAGCTGTTTTTT. Its translation is CVGGELFF.

The chain uses TRBV30 and TRBJ2-3, with 8 nucleotides matching TRBD2. CDR3 length: 15 residues. The J segment lost 0 bases and the V segment lost 5 bases, leaving 7 bases of the junction unmatched. Germline-derived CDR1 and CDR2 are GTSNPN and SVGIG (reference sequence). Written as DNA, the CDR3 is TGTGCCTGGGGTCGACTAGCGACTAGCACAGATACGCAGTATTTT. Its translation is CAWGRLATSTDTQYF.

This chain connects TRBV19 to TRBJ1-1; no reliable D call. V lost 2 bases to trimming and J lost 3 bases, with 13 bases between them. CDR3 length equals 15 residues. The germline V gene has CDR1 LNHDA and CDR2 SQIVND (reference sequence). CDR3 in amino acids: CASSIIITDYTEAFF. CDR3 DNA: TGTGCCAGTAGTATAATAATAACGGATTACACTGAAGCTTTCTTT.

The chain joins TRBV5-1 to TRBJ2-3, with TRBD2 matching over 15 bases. The CDR3 length is 18 residues. Germline CDR1 is SGHRS and CDR2 is YFSETQ. The junction had 4 bases not matched to a gene; V was cut back by 2 bases and J by 0 bases. CDR3 in amino acids: CASSFGLAGGFSTDTQYF. The DNA for the CDR3 is TGCGCCAGCAGCTTCGGACTAGCGGGAGGGTTTAGCACAGATACGCAGTATTTT. Using reference TRBV5-1 and TRBJ2-3 for the parts outside the CDR3, the full variable domain is KAGVTQTPRYLIKTRGQQVTLSCSPISGHRSVSWYQQTPGQGLQFLFEYFSETQRNKGNFPGRFSGRQFSNSRSEMNVSTLELGDSALYLCASSFGLAGGFSTDTQYFGPGTRLTVL.

The J gene is TRBJ2-7, the V gene TRBV9, with a weak D call TRBD1 (5 bases). The CDR3 contains 15 residues. V lost 0 bases and J 3 bases, leaving 13 bases between the germline ends. Germline CDR1 SGDLS, CDR2 YYNGEE. CDR3 DNA sequence: TGTGCCAGCAGCGTAGGGGGCAAAGGTGGCTACGAGCAGTACTTC. Translated: CASSVGGKGGYEQYF.